The TCR beta chain under discussion was sequenced for a study of blood T cell repertoires in COVID-19. As for the study in general: Acute-phase and convalescent COVID-19 samples originated in the United States, Italy and Spain. From T cells, B-cell-depleted T cells, or PBMCs came the material, which was cDNA or gDNA.

In the original analysis: Amplification with reference gene primers provided the estimates of nucleated cell counts. Data came from immunoSEQ multiplex PCR; TCRdb stores just in-frame clones and leaves some out. That table furnishes V, J and clone size, whereas the DNA furnished D and trimming. The sample shows roughly 130,000 clones, about four fifths of them seen only once. V lost 3 bases, J lost 2 bases, and 4 bases stayed unmatched. The CDR3 contains 15 residues. Germline lookup yields CDR1 MGHRA and CDR2 YSYEKL. V gene TRBV4-1 combines with J gene TRBJ2-7, with TRBD1 matching 10 bases. This clonotype was obtained from a woman in her twenties or thirties who had recovered from COVID-19. Sequencing was done on a sample of peripheral blood. The CDR3: CASSQTGGIPYEQYF. CDR3 sequence (DNA): TGCGCCAGCAGCCAGACAGGGGGCATCCCCTACGAGCAGTACTTC.